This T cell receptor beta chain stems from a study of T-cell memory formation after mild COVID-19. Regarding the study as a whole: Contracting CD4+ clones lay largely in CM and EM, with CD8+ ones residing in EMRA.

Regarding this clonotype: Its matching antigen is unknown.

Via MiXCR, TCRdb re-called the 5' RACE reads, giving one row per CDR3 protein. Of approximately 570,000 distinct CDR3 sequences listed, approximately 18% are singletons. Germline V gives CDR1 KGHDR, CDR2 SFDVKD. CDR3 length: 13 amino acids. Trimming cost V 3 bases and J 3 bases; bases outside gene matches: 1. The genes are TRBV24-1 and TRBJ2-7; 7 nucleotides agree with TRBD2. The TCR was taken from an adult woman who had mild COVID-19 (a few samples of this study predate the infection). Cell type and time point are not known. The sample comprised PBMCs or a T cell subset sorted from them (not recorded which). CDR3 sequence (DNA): TGTGCCACCAGTGATCGGGACTACTACGAGCAGTACTTC. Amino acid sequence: CATSDRDYYEQYF.